These 2 T cell receptor beta chains came from one sample sequenced in a study of T cell responses to AZD1222 COVID-19 vaccine. Sequenced by immunoSEQ multiplex PCR; TCRdb stores in-frame clones only, minus some. The sample has 110,000 to 150,000 clones, 85% to 95% seen once; the top ten hold 12%. The specimen comprised peripheral blood, sampled after recovery from COVID-19. These receptors were collected from an adult who had recovered from COVID-19.

V is TRBV7-3 and J is TRBJ2-7, with D perhaps TRBD1 or TRBD2 (5 bases each). Germline V lookup: CDR1 SGHTA, CDR2 FQGTGA. The CDR3 contains 15 residues. V was trimmed by 2 bases and J by 3 bases, leaving 14 bases between them. For the CDR3, the DNA is TGTGCCAGCAGCTTATCCCCGGGGCTAAACTACGAGCAGTACTTC. Protein: CASSLSPGLNYEQYF.

The chain has TRBV5-1 and TRBJ2-7, with 7 positions matching TRBD1. This CDR3 is 14 amino acids long. Germline CDR1 reads SGHRS; CDR2 reads YFSETQ. The V segment lost 0 bases and the J segment 3 bases; nucleotides outside the gene matches: 3. Written as DNA, the CDR3 is TGCGCCAGCAGCTTGGGCCAGGGGGACTACGAGCAGTACTTC. It specifies CASSLGQGDYEQYF.